This entry lists 26 T cell receptor beta chains sequenced from one sample in a study of T cell responses to AZD1222 COVID-19 vaccine. TCRdb keeps only in-frame clones here, not all; method: immunoSEQ multiplex PCR. This sample has 100,000 to 120,000 clones, with 85% to 95% found just once. Sequences were derived from peripheral blood, sampled 28 days after the second AZD1222 dose. The receptors were gathered from an adult who received the AZD1222 COVID-19 vaccine.

The CDR3 bases are TGTGCCAGTAGTATAGTCAATTTTGCGGATCAGGATGTCGGGGAGCTGTTTTTT. This translates into CASSIVNFADQDVGELFF. The rearrangement links TRBV19 to TRBJ2-2; D uncertain. This CDR3 has 18 residues. The germline V gene has CDR1 LNHDA and CDR2 SQIVND (reference sequence). V gave up 1 base and J gave up 7 bases, with 22 bases separating them.

The V and J genes are TRBV10-2 and TRBJ1-6; D perhaps matches TRBD1 (6 bases). CDR1 is WSHSY, CDR2 SAAADI, per germline. This CDR3 spans 15 amino acids. V was pared by 0 bases and J by 3 bases, with 6 bases between. The chain's CDR3 is CASSESTGYNSPLHF. The CDR3 DNA reads as TGCGCCAGCAGTGAGTCGACAGGCTATAATTCACCCCTCCACTTT.

The chain couples TRBV27 to TRBJ2-5; tentative D call: TRBD1 (5 bases). V lost 6 bases and J lost 5, with 19 bases in between. Germline CDR1 reads MNHEY; CDR2 reads SMNVEV (reference sequence). CDR3 length: 15 amino acids. CDR3 DNA sequence: TGTGCCAGCAGCTCCCAGGGCAACATTGGTGAGACCCAGTACTTC. Its translation: CASSSQGNIGETQYF.

This clone was detected once. The chain recombines TRBV7-9 with TRBJ2-3; the match to TRBD2 covers 8 bases. The CDR3 is 16 residues long. V shed 4 bases and J 2 bases; nucleotides not matched to a gene: 8. Germline CDR1 SEHNR, CDR2 FQNEAQ (reference sequence). The CDR3 bases are TGTGCCAGCAGCTCCGACCAGCGGGGGACCACAGATACGCAGTATTTT. Encoded protein: CASSSDQRGTTDTQYF.

The chain combines TRBV5-1 with TRBJ1-2, with D perhaps TRBD1 (5 bases). The V end lost 4 bases, the J end lost 6 bases, and 16 bases lay between the germline ends. This CDR3 has 14 residues. Germline V gene data show CDR1 as SGHRS and CDR2 as YFSETQ. CDR3 region: CASSGEWGSDGYTF. The CDR3 coding sequence is TGCGCCAGCAGCGGGGAGTGGGGGAGTGATGGCTACACCTTC.

The V and J genes are TRBV5-1 and TRBJ1-6, with a weak D call TRBD1 (6 bases). The CDR3 length is 14 residues. With 0 bases removed from V and 9 bases from J, the gap between germline ends came to 10 bases. The germline gives CDR1 SGHRS, CDR2 YFSETQ. This chain's CDR3 is CASSLEQGSSPLHF. In DNA, the CDR3 is TGCGCCAGCAGCTTGGAACAGGGAAGTTCACCCCTCCACTTT.

This sequence joins TRBV18 and TRBJ2-1; TRBD1 matches at 7 bases. Germline CDR1 and CDR2: KGHSH and LQKENI. CDR3 size: 15 residues. J gave up 5 bases and V 0 bases, and 4 bases lay outside the gene matches. In nucleotides, the CDR3 is TGTGCCAGCTCACCACCTGGGACAGCAGACAATGAGCAGTTCTTC. Translated, it gives CASSPPGTADNEQFF.

The CDR3 bases are TGTGCCAGCAGCCAAGATGGGAGCACTGAAGCTTTCTTT. As protein: CASSQDGSTEAFF. V gene TRBV3-1 (or the pseudogene TRBV3-2) combines with J gene TRBJ1-1; D unclear. The V end lost 0 bases, the J end lost 4 bases, and 6 bases lay between the germline ends. This CDR3 has 13 amino acids. CDR1 is LGHDT and CDR2 is YNNKEL in the germline V gene (reference sequence).

The chain carries TRBV7-9 and TRBJ1-2; no definite D call. The V gene lost 10 bases and the J gene lost 5 bases, with 26 bases spanning the gap. The CDR3 length is 16 residues. Germline V gives CDR1 SEHNR, CDR2 FQNEAQ (reference sequence). The CDR3 loop reads CATNPEEKREFYGYTF. The CDR3 region has the DNA TGTGCCACCAACCCCGAGGAAAAGCGAGAATTTTATGGCTACACCTTC.

The chain employs TRBV7-6 and TRBJ2-2, with 8 bases lining up with TRBD2. V trimming: 3 bases; J trimming: 4 bases; junction bases outside the gene matches: 10. The CDR3 is 17 amino acids. Looked up from germline, CDR1 is SGHVS and CDR2 is FNYEAQ. DNA of the CDR3: TGTGCCAGCAGCTTCGTTTATGGCGGGAGGTTCACCGGGGAGCTGTTTTTT. Its translation: CASSFVYGGRFTGELFF.

This clone was observed a single time. The chain recombines TRBV12-3 or TRBV12-4 with TRBJ1-2; D is unresolved. The ends were cut back, 7 bases at V and 3 bases at J, with 12 bases in the middle. The CDR3 has 13 amino acids. CDR3 sequence: CASTSRFDYGYTF. CDR3 sequence (DNA): TGTGCCAGCACTTCCCGGTTTGACTATGGCTACACCTTC.

The V and J genes are TRBV30 and TRBJ2-1; the D is unclear. CDR3 size: 14 residues. V lost 2 bases and J 5 bases, leaving 13 bases between the germline ends. CDR1 GTSNPN and CDR2 SVGIG come from the germline V gene (reference sequence). The CDR3 DNA reads TGTGCCTGGAGTCTAGTGGGCTTCGACAATGAGCAGTTCTTC. Protein sequence: CAWSLVGFDNEQFF. Full variable domain (rest looked up from reference TRBV30 and TRBJ2-1): SQTIHQWPATLVQPVGSPLSLECTVEGTSNPNLYWYRQAAGRGLQLLFYSVGIGQISSEVPQNLSASRPQDRQFILSSKKLLLSDSGFYLCAWSLVGFDNEQFFGPGTRLTVL.

The chain links TRBV11-2 to TRBJ2-1, with 11 positions matching TRBD2. Per germline, CDR1 SGHAT and CDR2 FQNNGV. The CDR3 totals 15 residues. V trimming: 4 bases; J trimming: 10 bases; junction bases outside the gene matches: 9. CDR3 DNA: TGTGCCAGCAGCTCCCATCTAGCGGGGGGACAAGAGCAGTTCTTC. This encodes CASSSHLAGGQEQFF.

The V and J genes are TRBV27 and TRBJ2-3; D tentatively fits TRBD1 or TRBD2 (5 bases each). V was cut by 3 bases and J by 8 bases, with 6 bases left in between. The CDR3 spans 11 residues. Germline CDR1 and CDR2: MNHEY and SMNVEV (reference sequence). CDR3 sequence (DNA): TGTGCCAGCAGTTTTGGGGGTACGCAGTATTTT. Its translation: CASSFGGTQYF.

This clone appeared a single time. The chain has TRBV11-3 and TRBJ1-1, with TRBD1 as a possible D gene (6 bases). The CDR3 has 13 amino acids. Germline V CDR1 and CDR2: SGHNT, YENEEA. Trimming pared 0 bases from V and 5 bases from J, leaving 7 bases between. CDR3 amino acids: CASSLEQGTEAFF. The CDR3 coding sequence is TGTGCCAGCAGCTTAGAACAGGGAACTGAAGCTTTCTTT. The full variable domain, in which reference TRBV11-3 and TRBJ1-1 provide the parts outside the CDR3, is EAGVVQSPRYKIIEKKQPVAFWCNPISGHNTLYWYLQNLGQGPELLIRYENEEAVDDSQLPKDRFSAERLKGVDSTLKIQPAELGDSAVYLCASSLEQGTEAFFGQGTRLTVV.

This clone occurred a few times. The chain uses TRBV21-1 and TRBJ2-7; the D call in the table, TRBD2, was not verified against the DNA. TRBV21-1 has pseudogene status. There are 11 residues in the CDR3. The CDR3 loop reads CASLNRPVADF. The CDR3 DNA follows: TGTGCCAGCCTAAATCGTCCCGTTGCGGACTTC.

The chain recombines TRBV3-1 (or the pseudogene TRBV3-2) with TRBJ1-2; D perhaps matches TRBD1 (5 bases). The V gene lost 0 bases and the J gene lost 4 bases, with 15 bases spanning the gap. Germline V CDR1 and CDR2: LGHDT, YNNKEL (reference sequence). This CDR3 spans 16 amino acids. The CDR3 sequence is CASSQDGGWAAYGYTF. CDR3 bases: TGTGCCAGCAGCCAAGACGGGGGGTGGGCCGCCTATGGCTACACCTTC.

The chain couples TRBV7-8 to TRBJ1-5; tentative D call: TRBD1 (5 bases). Germline V lookup: CDR1 SGHVS, CDR2 FQNEAQ. V was clipped by 2 bases and J by 4 bases, with 12 bases between them. This CDR3 is 15 amino acids long. CDR3 sequence: CASSLSGRENQPQHF. The CDR3, as DNA: TGTGCCAGCAGCTTATCGGGCAGGGAGAATCAGCCCCAGCATTTT.

The chain carries TRBV7-9 and TRBJ1-1, with a weak D call TRBD1 (6 bases). This CDR3 contains 13 residues. CDR1 and CDR2 from the germline V gene are SEHNR and FQNEAQ (reference sequence). Deletions cut 4 bases from V and 4 bases from J, with 10 bases between. This CDR3 reads CASSSQGGTEAFF. The CDR3 nucleotides read TGTGCCAGCAGCTCACAGGGTGGCACTGAAGCTTTCTTT.

The chain is built from TRBV6-1 and TRBJ1-3; 7 nucleotides line up with TRBD1. Germline CDR1 is MNHNS and CDR2 is SASEGT. The CDR3 contains 18 residues. Unmatched junction bases numbered 11, after V lost 3 bases and J lost 0 bases. Written as DNA, the CDR3 is TGTGCCAGCAGTGATTCAGGGGGTGGATTCAGCTCTGGAAACACCATATATTTT. Translated: CASSDSGGGFSSGNTIYF.

The chain employs TRBV7-9 and TRBJ2-1; D is undetermined. CDR1 and CDR2 (germline): SEHNR, FQNEAQ (reference sequence). There are 12 residues in the CDR3. V was pared by 7 bases and J by 4 bases, with 8 bases between. The CDR3 coding sequence is TGTGCCAGCACCCCGAGTTACAATGAGCAGTTCTTC. It is translated as CASTPSYNEQFF. Drawing the rest from reference TRBV7-9 and TRBJ2-1, the complete variable domain is DTGVSQNPRHKITKRGQNVTFRCDPISEHNRLYWYRQTLGQGPEFLTYFQNEAQLEKSRLLSDRFSAERPKGSFSTLEIQRTEQGDSAMYLCASTPSYNEQFFGPGTRLTVL.

The chain has TRBV19 and TRBJ2-7, with D possibly TRBD1 on 6 matching bases. The CDR3 sequence is 15 residues long. The V end was cut by 3 bases, the J end by 3 bases, with 15 bases between. Germline V lookup: CDR1 LNHDA, CDR2 SQIVND (reference sequence). CDR3 in amino acids: CASSISHRDNYEQYF. Here the CDR3 DNA reads TGTGCCAGTAGTATCTCACACCGGGACAACTACGAGCAGTACTTC.

This chain connects TRBV14 to TRBJ1-1, with 8 positions matching TRBD1. The CDR3 extends over 17 amino acids. CDR1 and CDR2 from the germline V gene are SGHDN and FVKESK. The ends lost 4 bases at V and 3 bases at J; junction bases unmatched: 13. CDR3 loop: CASSPWGTGRGDTEAFF. CDR3 bases: TGTGCCAGCAGCCCGTGGGGGACAGGACGGGGTGACACTGAAGCTTTCTTT.

Only one count was recorded for this clone. V usage is TRBV4-1 and J usage is TRBJ2-1; D possibly corresponds to TRBD2 (5 bases). The germline CDR1 and CDR2 sequences are MGHRA and YSYEKL. V was trimmed by 1 base and J by 8 bases, leaving 21 bases between them. The CDR3 sequence is 17 residues long. CDR3 nucleotide sequence: TGCGCCAGCAGCCAAGGAGGAGGACTCCACTTTCTGGATGAGCAGTTCTTC. This gives the protein CASSQGGGLHFLDEQFF.

The V and J genes are TRBV6-5 and TRBJ2-5; D is unclear. V was pared by 2 bases and J by 5 bases, with 3 bases between. The V gene's germline CDR1 is MNHEY and CDR2 SVGAGI. The CDR3 covers 11 residues. CDR3 region: CASSYAETQYF. CDR3 nucleotide sequence: TGTGCCAGCAGTTACGCGGAGACCCAGTACTTC.

This chain uses TRBV14 with TRBJ1-2; 9 bases map to TRBD1. This CDR3 comprises 14 residues. V lost 4 bases and J lost 7; bases outside the gene matches: 7. CDR1 is SGHDN and CDR2 is FVKESK in the germline V gene. CDR3 DNA: TGTGCCAGCAGCCTCCAACGGACAGGGGCTGGCTACACCTTC. It specifies CASSLQRTGAGYTF.